The present T cell receptor beta chain was sequenced within a study of tumor-infiltrating lymphocytes in primary liver carcinoma. Both blood RNA, taken from unsorted whole blood, and germline DNA were extracted. The V and J ends lost 9 bases and 0 bases respectively, with 27 bases between them. The CDR3 has 18 amino acids. Germline V lookup: CDR1 MNHEY, CDR2 SVGAGI. Researchers generated TCR beta cDNA from approximately 500 ng of total RNA, relying on a constant-region primer. Library construction for TCR beta comprised three nested multiplex PCR rounds performed with slightly modified ARM-PCR. The first two PCR rounds used TRBV1-TRBV30 primers with a Cbeta primer, 10 cycles each. TCRdb processed the multiplex PCR reads anew with MiXCR; each CDR3 protein has one entry. The table includes 150,000 to 200,000 distinct CDR3 sequences, roughly 60% detected once.

The chain carries TRBV6-5 and TRBJ2-7; D uncertain. Sequencing was done on a sample of peripheral blood. This receptor was identified in a man in his forties or fifties with primary liver carcinoma and hepatitis B virus infection. In DNA, the CDR3 is TGTGCCAGTAGGCCACCTCGGCTAGTGGGCCAATACTCCTACGAGCAGTACTTC. Translated: CASRPPRLVGQYSYEQYF.